The T cell receptor beta chain under discussion was sequenced for a study of blood T cells in healthy people across ages. In the study overall: Capturing about one barcoded beta molecule per two T cells was achieved by template switching. Study conclusions and caveats: A strong correlation was found between TCR beta diversity and the percentage of naive T cells. Fewer expanded clones and more diversity marked long-lived versus aged donors.

Note on this clonotype: Its cognate antigen is unknown.

Donors each provided around 9 milliliters of peripheral blood. The use of a sample-barcoded 5' primer and a J-beta primer mix characterized a second PCR of roughly 6 to 11 cycles. Via MiXCR, TCRdb re-called the 5' RACE reads, giving one row per CDR3 protein. The table lists about 1 million distinct CDR3 sequences, less than 50% of them singletons, with 18% in the top ten. Germline CDR1 reads MNHNS; CDR2 reads SASEGT. There are 15 residues in the CDR3. With 3 bases removed from V and 4 bases from J, the gap between germline ends came to 13 bases. Sequencing was performed on blood. The V call is TRBV6-1, the J call TRBJ2-1, with a tentative D call TRBD2 (6 bases). This receptor was taken from a woman in her sixties or seventies in good health. CDR3 sequence (DNA): TGTGCCAGCAGTGACCGGGACTTTCAATACAATGAGCAGTTCTTC. Translating gives CASSDRDFQYNEQFF.